This TCR beta chain was observed in a study of T cell responses to AZD1222 COVID-19 vaccine. Study findings and constraints: Regions 160-218 and 743-854 held dominance among vaccine-associated CD4 TCRs, which spanned spike. White British donors predominated, females outnumbered males, and clonal diversity was possibly underestimated.

This table comes from immunoSEQ multiplex PCR, and its TCRdb copy is limited to in-frame clones, with some not included. The sample contains tens of thousands of clones, 70% to 90% of which appear only once. With respect to this clone: Its specificity is not known.

This TCR came from an adult who received the MenACWY meningococcal vaccine as a control. The sequenced sample was peripheral blood, obtained 28 days after the second dose of the MenACWY control vaccine.

CDR3 in amino acids: CATSRSGRLSNQPQHF. The CDR3 bases are TGTGCCACCAGCAGGTCCGGTCGGTTGAGCAATCAGCCCCAGCATTTT. The chain carries TRBV15 and TRBJ1-5; D unclear. Germline loops: CDR1 LNHNV, CDR2 YYDKDF (reference sequence). CDR3 length: 16 amino acids. V lost 3 bases and J lost 1, with 13 bases in between.